Each of the 29 T cell receptor beta chains below was sequenced from the same sample in a study of cytomegalovirus exposure and HLA in healthy donors. Both 60 Vbeta primers and 13 Jbeta primers went into the PCR. Sequencing used immunoSEQ multiplex PCR; TCRdb keeps in-frame clones, though not all of them. This table has 130,000 or so clones, 75% to 85% appearing once. Source material: PBMCs. The receptors stem from a woman aged 18-35 years in good health and CMV-seropositive.

The chain carries TRBV30 and TRBJ2-5; 9 positions match TRBD2. This CDR3 spans 13 amino acids. In germline, CDR1 is GTSNPN, CDR2 SVGIG (reference sequence). J gave up 4 bases and V 2 bases, and 2 bases lay outside the gene matches. The CDR3 spells CAWSQTSGETQYF. In DNA, the CDR3 is TGTGCCTGGAGTCAGACTAGCGGAGAGACCCAGTACTTC.

This sequence joins TRBV14 and TRBJ2-3; D call uncertain. The CDR3 is made up of 13 amino acids. Trimming pared 4 bases from V and 6 bases from J, leaving 11 bases between. Germline V gene data show CDR1 as SGHDN and CDR2 as FVKESK. CDR3 sequence reads: CASSRDPGDTQYF. Here the CDR3 DNA reads TGTGCCAGCAGCCGAGACCCTGGCGATACGCAGTATTTT.

The chain recombines TRBV7-9 with TRBJ1-2; D may be TRBD1 (6 bases). The V end was cut by 3 bases, the J end by 7 bases, with 9 bases between. Germline CDR1 and CDR2: SEHNR and FQNEAQ (reference sequence). This CDR3 is built from 12 residues. CDR3 region: CASSLNRVGYTF. DNA of the CDR3: TGTGCCAGCAGCTTGAACAGGGTTGGCTACACCTTC.

The chain uses TRBV5-5 and TRBJ1-2; tentative D call: TRBD1 (6 bases). Trimming pared 5 bases from V and 3 bases from J, leaving 17 bases between. There are 15 residues in the CDR3. Looked up from germline, CDR1 is SGHKS and CDR2 is YYEKEE (reference sequence). CDR3 nucleotides: TGTGCCAGCAGAGCGAGCACAGGGAACTACTATGGCTACACCTTC. This gives the protein CASRASTGNYYGYTF. Variable domain in full (rest from reference TRBV5-5 and TRBJ1-2): DAGVTQSPTHLIKTRGQQVTLRCSPISGHKSVSWYQQVLGQGPQFIFQYYEKEERGRGNFPDRFSARQFPNYSSELNVNALLLGDSALYLCASRASTGNYYGYTFGSGTRLTVV.

V and J are TRBV2 and TRBJ2-1; D remains ambiguous. Deletions cut 6 bases from V and 5 bases from J, with 14 bases between. In germline, CDR1 is SNHLY, CDR2 FYNNEI. This CDR3 has 14 residues. The CDR3, as DNA: TGTGCCAGCAGCGGTCCACTATCCAACAATGAGCAGTTCTTC. Residues: CASSGPLSNNEQFF.

A single count supports this clone. The genes are TRBV6-6 and TRBJ2-5; 8 bases map to TRBD2. This CDR3 region has 15 residues. Germline-derived CDR1 and CDR2 are MNHNY and SVGAGI (reference sequence). J was trimmed by 5 bases and V by 6 bases; bases with no gene match: 11. The CDR3 region has the DNA TGTGCCAGCAGCCAATTCGGGGGGGCACGGGAGACCCAGTACTTC. Encoded protein: CASSQFGGARETQYF.

The chain recombines TRBV6-5 with TRBJ1-1; D is possibly TRBD1 (5 bases). Deletions cut 0 bases from V and 5 bases from J, with 13 bases between. The CDR3 contains 15 residues. CDR1 and CDR2 from the germline V gene are MNHEY and SVGAGI. Here the CDR3 reads CASSYSAGWETEAFF. The CDR3 DNA sequence: TGTGCCAGCAGTTACTCCGCAGGGTGGGAAACTGAAGCTTTCTTT.

Comments on this clone: The sample carries other DNA sequences with the same CDR3. The rearrangement uses TRBV28 and TRBJ2-7; D ambiguous. The CDR3 covers 14 residues. V was shortened by 2 bases and J by 2 bases, with 10 bases between the two germline ends. Germline CDR1 reads MDHEN; CDR2 reads SYDVKM. Here the CDR3 reads CASSLAVPTYEQYF. CDR3 bases: TGTGCCAGCAGTTTAGCAGTCCCCACCTACGAGCAGTACTTC.

This clone was observed a single time. This chain joins TRBV30 and TRBJ1-2; D not resolved. The CDR3 totals 14 residues. Trimming stripped 0 bases from V and 3 bases from J, with 11 bases between. Germline V gene lookup returns CDR1 GTSNPN and CDR2 SVGIG (reference sequence). In DNA form, the CDR3 reads TGTGCCTGGAGTGTGAGGGCATTTCACTATGGCTACACCTTC. This translates into CAWSVRAFHYGYTF.

In its sample, this clone was seen once. The chain recombines TRBV5-1 with TRBJ1-5; D unresolved. CDR1 is SGHRS, CDR2 YFSETQ, per germline. Trimming pared 0 bases from V and 5 bases from J, leaving 9 bases between. This CDR3 region has 14 residues. The CDR3: CASSLGAGDQPQHF. In nucleotides, the CDR3 is TGCGCCAGCAGCTTGGGGGCGGGAGATCAGCCCCAGCATTTT.

The chain employs TRBV2 and TRBJ1-1; 7 bases fit TRBD1. Germline trimming cut 8 bases from V and 8 bases from J; bases unmatched to any gene: 2. The CDR3 length is 10 residues. The germline CDR1 and CDR2 sequences are SNHLY and FYNNEI. CDR3 nucleotide sequence: TGTGCCAGCCGGGACAGAGAAGCTTTCTTT. Translation gives CASRDREAFF.

The rearrangement uses TRBV6-5 and TRBJ1-2; unclear D gene. V lost 6 bases, J lost 10 bases, and 18 bases lay in between. CDR1 and CDR2 from the germline V gene are MNHEY and SVGAGI. The CDR3 is 13 residues long. The CDR3, as DNA: TGTGCCAGCAGCCCTACCCGGGGAGTAGCCTACACCTTC. This encodes CASSPTRGVAYTF.

The chain couples TRBV6-1 to TRBJ1-1; 7 positions match TRBD1. The J segment lost 6 bases and the V segment lost 0 bases, leaving 7 bases of the junction unmatched. CDR3 size: 15 residues. The V gene's germline CDR1 is MNHNS and CDR2 SASEGT. For the CDR3, the DNA is TGTGCCAGCAGTGAAGCGCCGACAGGGAAGGCTGAAGCTTTCTTT. Translation: CASSEAPTGKAEAFF.

J is TRBJ2-2 and V is TRBV27, with TRBD1 as a possible D gene (6 bases). The germline V gene encodes CDR1 MNHEY and CDR2 SMNVEV (reference sequence). V lost 1 base and J lost 7, with 10 bases in between. The length of the CDR3 is 14 residues. This CDR3 is CASSLLGGNGELFF. In nucleotides, the CDR3 is TGTGCCAGCAGTTTATTAGGGGGTAACGGGGAGCTGTTTTTT.

The gene calls are TRBV7-6 and TRBJ2-3, with TRBD2 matching over 10 bases. The V gene's germline CDR1 is SGHVS and CDR2 FNYEAQ. V lost 5 bases, J lost 4 bases, and 12 bases stayed unmatched. This CDR3 is built from 17 residues. The CDR3 is CASSHGTSVNPSDTQYF. The CDR3 DNA reads TGTGCCAGCAGCCACGGGACTAGCGTCAACCCCTCAGATACGCAGTATTTT.

The rearrangement joins TRBV6-1 to TRBJ2-1; TRBD2 agrees at 8 bases. The CDR3 is 15 amino acids. Germline V gene sequence: CDR1 MNHNS, CDR2 SASEGT. Trimming took 1 base from V and 6 from J; bases not matched to a gene: 5. The CDR3 spells CASSEEASGPNEQFF. Here the CDR3 DNA reads TGTGCCAGCAGTGAAGAGGCTAGCGGGCCCAATGAGCAGTTCTTC.

This chain joins TRBV5-1 and TRBJ2-7; D unresolved. Germline lookup yields CDR1 SGHRS and CDR2 YFSETQ. This CDR3 has 13 amino acids. V was trimmed by 1 base and J by 0 bases, leaving 5 bases between them. DNA of the CDR3: TGCGCCAGCAGCTTGACAGACTCCTACGAGCAGTACTTC. This codes for CASSLTDSYEQYF.

The chain links TRBV19 to TRBJ1-2; 8 bases map to TRBD1. V lost 9 bases, J lost 2 bases, and 5 bases stayed unmatched. The germline CDR1 and CDR2 sequences are LNHDA and SQIVND (reference sequence). The CDR3 length is 13 residues. CDR3 coding DNA: TGTGCCAGCGGACAGGGAGGGAACTATGGCTACACCTTC. This sequence encodes CASGQGGNYGYTF.

The chain links TRBV7-9 to TRBJ1-5, with 10 bases aligning to TRBD1. V lost 1 base and J lost 3; bases outside the gene matches: 9. The CDR3 spans 18 residues. Germline assignment: CDR1 SEHNR and CDR2 FQNEAQ (reference sequence). CDR3 bases: TGTGCCAGCAGCTTAGGCATGGGGGACAGGGGCTTCAATCAGCCCCAGCATTTT. Residues: CASSLGMGDRGFNQPQHF.

This chain links TRBV7-9 with TRBJ2-1, with TRBD1 as a possible D gene (5 bases). Germline V CDR1 and CDR2: SEHNR, FQNEAQ (reference sequence). The CDR3 is 15 amino acids. Trimming stripped 2 bases from V and 6 bases from J, with 14 bases between. This CDR3 is CASSLIQGLSNEQFF. In DNA form, the CDR3 reads TGTGCCAGCAGCTTAATCCAGGGATTAAGCAATGAGCAGTTCTTC.

V gene TRBV27 combines with J gene TRBJ1-1, with D uncertain. Germline CDR1 reads MNHEY; CDR2 reads SMNVEV (reference sequence). V lost 0 bases, J lost 4 bases, and 6 bases lay in between. The CDR3 totals 13 residues. The DNA for the CDR3 is TGTGCCAGCAGTTTATCGGCATCCACTGAAGCTTTCTTT. It is translated as CASSLSASTEAFF.

V usage is TRBV27 and J usage is TRBJ1-6; TRBD1 might be the D (6 bases). CDR1 and CDR2 from the germline V gene are MNHEY and SMNVEV (reference sequence). Trimming shortened V by 8 bases and J by 5 bases, and 10 bases separated the two germline ends. This CDR3 has 13 residues. The CDR3 DNA is TGTGCCAGCGGACAGAGTGATAATTCACCCCTCCACTTT. Its translation: CASGQSDNSPLHF.

The chain uses TRBV6-5 and TRBJ1-1; 8 bases match TRBD1. The CDR3 contains 14 residues. Germline V gene lookup returns CDR1 MNHEY and CDR2 SVGAGI. The trim removed 4 bases at V and 1 base at J, leaving 2 bases unmatched. The CDR3 region is CASSWTGSNTEAFF. The CDR3 nucleotides are TGTGCCAGCAGTTGGACAGGGTCGAACACTGAAGCTTTCTTT.

CDR3 sequence reads: CASSGRDRSQETQYF. For the CDR3, the DNA is TGTGCCAGCAGTGGCCGGGACAGATCACAAGAGACCCAGTACTTC. J is TRBJ2-5 and V is TRBV9; 7 bases map to TRBD1. The CDR3 loop spans 15 amino acids. Germline trimming cut 5 bases from V and 2 bases from J; bases unmatched to any gene: 9. The germline V gene encodes CDR1 SGDLS and CDR2 YYNGEE.

V and J are TRBV25-1 and TRBJ1-4; the match to TRBD1 covers 8 bases. Germline-derived CDR1 and CDR2 are MGHDK and SYGVNS. The CDR3 is made up of 18 amino acids. After removal of 0 bases from V and 2 bases from J, the junction contained 8 bases not matched to a gene. The CDR3 protein is CASSEYSGGGFTNEKLFF. The CDR3 DNA is TGTGCCAGCAGTGAATACTCAGGGGGCGGTTTTACTAATGAAAAACTGTTTTTT. Based on the CDR3 plus reference TRBV25-1 and TRBJ1-4, the full variable domain is EADIYQTPRYLVIGTGKKITLECSQTMGHDKMYWYQQDPGMELHLIHYSYGVNSTEKGDLSSESTVSRIRTEHFPLTLESARPSHTSQYLCASSEYSGGGFTNEKLFFGSGTQLSVL.

The chain recombines TRBV13 with TRBJ1-2; possibly TRBD1 for D (5 bases). The germline V gene encodes CDR1 PRHDT and CDR2 FYEKMQ (reference sequence). The ends were cut back, 6 bases at V and 8 bases at J, with 10 bases in the middle. This CDR3 is built from 11 residues. Here the CDR3 reads CASRTGGGYTF. The CDR3 region has the DNA TGTGCCAGCAGAACCGGGGGGGGCTACACCTTC.

This sequence joins TRBV28 and TRBJ2-5, with 7 bases aligning to TRBD1. CDR1 is MDHEN and CDR2 is SYDVKM in the germline V gene. The CDR3 is 14 amino acids. V shed 6 bases and J 1 base; nucleotides not matched to a gene: 5. In DNA form, the CDR3 reads TGTGCCAGCAGACGACAGGGTTTCCAAGAGACCCAGTACTTC. As protein: CASRRQGFQETQYF. The whole variable domain, remainder taken from reference TRBV28 and TRBJ2-5, is DVKVTQSSRYLVKRTGEKVFLECVQDMDHENMFWYRQDPGLGLRLIYFSYDVKMKEKGDIPEGYSVSREKKERFSLILESASTNQTSMYLCASRRQGFQETQYFGPGTRLLVL.

The gene calls are TRBV5-1 and TRBJ2-7, with D possibly being TRBD1 (6 bases). Germline V gene lookup returns CDR1 SGHRS and CDR2 YFSETQ. The CDR3 contains 13 residues. V lost 4 bases, J lost 3 bases, and 11 bases lay in between. CDR3 bases: TGCGCCAGCAGCCCCAACAGGGACTACGAGCAGTACTTC. It yields the protein CASSPNRDYEQYF.

This rearrangement joins TRBV7-5 to TRBJ2-7; the table's D gene call, TRBD1, was not cross checked with the DNA. TRBV7-5 counts as a pseudogene. This CDR3 contains 15 residues. As DNA, the CDR3 is TGTGCCAGAGTTCAAGGACAATTCCGGCCCTACGAGCAGTACTTC. This sequence encodes CARVQGQFRPYEQYF.